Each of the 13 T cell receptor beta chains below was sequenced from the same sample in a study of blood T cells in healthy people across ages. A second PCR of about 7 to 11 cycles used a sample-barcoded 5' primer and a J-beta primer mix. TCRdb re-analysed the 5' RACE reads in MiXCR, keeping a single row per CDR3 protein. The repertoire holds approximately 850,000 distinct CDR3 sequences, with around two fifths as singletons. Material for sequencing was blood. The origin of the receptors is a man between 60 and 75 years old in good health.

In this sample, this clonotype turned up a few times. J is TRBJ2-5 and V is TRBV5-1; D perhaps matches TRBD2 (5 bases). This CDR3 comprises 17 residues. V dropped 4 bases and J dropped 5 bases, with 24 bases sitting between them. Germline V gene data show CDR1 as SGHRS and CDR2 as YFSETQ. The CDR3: CASSPGGFRPSKETQYF. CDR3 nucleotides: TGCGCCAGCAGCCCGGGCGGGTTTCGTCCCTCCAAGGAGACCCAGTACTTC.

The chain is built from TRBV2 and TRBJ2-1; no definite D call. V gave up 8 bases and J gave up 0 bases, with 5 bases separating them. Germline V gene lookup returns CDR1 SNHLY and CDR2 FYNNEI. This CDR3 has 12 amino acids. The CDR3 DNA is TGTGCCAGCGGGCTCTCCTACAATGAGCAGTTCTTC. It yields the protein CASGLSYNEQFF.

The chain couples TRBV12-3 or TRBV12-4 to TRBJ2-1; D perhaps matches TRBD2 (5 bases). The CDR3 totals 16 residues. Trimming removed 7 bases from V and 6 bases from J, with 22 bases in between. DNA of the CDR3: TGTGCCAGCACCCATAGATCGGGGTTTTGGGGCAATGAGCAGTTCTTC. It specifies CASTHRSGFWGNEQFF.

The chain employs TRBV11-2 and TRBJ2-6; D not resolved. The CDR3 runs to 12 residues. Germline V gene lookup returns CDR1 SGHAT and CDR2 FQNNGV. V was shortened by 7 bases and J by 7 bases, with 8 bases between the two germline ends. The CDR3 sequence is CASTLGANVLTF. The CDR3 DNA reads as TGTGCCAGCACCCTGGGTGCCAACGTCCTGACTTTC.

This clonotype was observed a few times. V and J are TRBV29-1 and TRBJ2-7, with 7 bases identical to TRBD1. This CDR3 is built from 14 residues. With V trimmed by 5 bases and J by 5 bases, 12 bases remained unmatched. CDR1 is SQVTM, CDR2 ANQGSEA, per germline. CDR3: CSVYWSGQDHEQYF. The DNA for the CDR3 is TGCAGCGTTTACTGGTCCGGACAGGACCACGAGCAGTACTTC.

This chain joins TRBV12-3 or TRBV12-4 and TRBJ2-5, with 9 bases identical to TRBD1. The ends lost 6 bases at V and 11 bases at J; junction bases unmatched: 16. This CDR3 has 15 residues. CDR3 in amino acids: CASSTRDRAYNEQYF. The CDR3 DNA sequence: TGTGCCAGCAGCACCCGGGACAGGGCCTACAATGAGCAGTACTTC.

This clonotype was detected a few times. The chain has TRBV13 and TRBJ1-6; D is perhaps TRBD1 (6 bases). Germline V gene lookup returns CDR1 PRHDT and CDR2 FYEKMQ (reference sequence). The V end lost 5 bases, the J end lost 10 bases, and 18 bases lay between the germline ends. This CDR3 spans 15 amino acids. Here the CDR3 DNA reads TGTGCCAGCAGCAGAAACAGGGTCCAGCAATCACCCCTCCACTTT. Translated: CASSRNRVQQSPLHF.

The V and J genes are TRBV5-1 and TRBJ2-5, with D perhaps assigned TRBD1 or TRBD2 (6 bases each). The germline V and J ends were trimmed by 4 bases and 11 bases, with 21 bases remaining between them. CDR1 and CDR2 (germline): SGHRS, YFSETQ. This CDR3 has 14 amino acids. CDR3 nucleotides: TGCGCCAGCAGCGTGAGGCCGGGGGACAATGAGCAGTACTTC. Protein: CASSVRPGDNEQYF.

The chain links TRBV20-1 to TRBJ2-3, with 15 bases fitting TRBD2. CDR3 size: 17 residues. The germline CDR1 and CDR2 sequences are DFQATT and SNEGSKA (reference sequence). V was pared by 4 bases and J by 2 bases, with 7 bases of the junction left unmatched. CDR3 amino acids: CSATGTSGGLYTDTQYF. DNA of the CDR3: TGCAGTGCTACCGGGACTAGCGGGGGGTTATACACAGATACGCAGTATTTT.

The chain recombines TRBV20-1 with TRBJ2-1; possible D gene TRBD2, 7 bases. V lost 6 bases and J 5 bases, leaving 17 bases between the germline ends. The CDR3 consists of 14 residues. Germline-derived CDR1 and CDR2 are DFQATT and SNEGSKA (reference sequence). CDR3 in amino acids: CSAPKGGKDNEQFF. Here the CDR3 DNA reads TGCAGTGCCCCTAAGGGGGGGAAGGACAATGAGCAGTTCTTC.

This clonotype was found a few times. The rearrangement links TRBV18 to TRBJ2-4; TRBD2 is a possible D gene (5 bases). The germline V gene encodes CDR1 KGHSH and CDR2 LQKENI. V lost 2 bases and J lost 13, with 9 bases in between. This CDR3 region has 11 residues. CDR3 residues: CASSPEEEQYF. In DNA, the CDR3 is TGTGCCAGCTCACCAGAGGAGGAGCAGTACTTC.

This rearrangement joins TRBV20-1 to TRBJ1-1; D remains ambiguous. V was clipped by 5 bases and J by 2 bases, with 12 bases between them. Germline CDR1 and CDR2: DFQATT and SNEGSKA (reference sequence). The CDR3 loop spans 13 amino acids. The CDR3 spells CSAPVRTNTEAFF. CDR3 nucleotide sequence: TGCAGTGCTCCGGTCCGGACCAACACTGAAGCTTTCTTT.

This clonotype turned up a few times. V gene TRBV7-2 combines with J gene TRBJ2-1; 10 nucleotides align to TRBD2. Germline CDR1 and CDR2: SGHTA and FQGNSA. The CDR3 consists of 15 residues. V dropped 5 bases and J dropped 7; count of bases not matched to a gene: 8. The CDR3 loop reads CASSPASGGRNEQFF. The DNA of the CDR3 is TGTGCCAGCAGCCCTGCTAGCGGGGGACGAAATGAGCAGTTCTTC.